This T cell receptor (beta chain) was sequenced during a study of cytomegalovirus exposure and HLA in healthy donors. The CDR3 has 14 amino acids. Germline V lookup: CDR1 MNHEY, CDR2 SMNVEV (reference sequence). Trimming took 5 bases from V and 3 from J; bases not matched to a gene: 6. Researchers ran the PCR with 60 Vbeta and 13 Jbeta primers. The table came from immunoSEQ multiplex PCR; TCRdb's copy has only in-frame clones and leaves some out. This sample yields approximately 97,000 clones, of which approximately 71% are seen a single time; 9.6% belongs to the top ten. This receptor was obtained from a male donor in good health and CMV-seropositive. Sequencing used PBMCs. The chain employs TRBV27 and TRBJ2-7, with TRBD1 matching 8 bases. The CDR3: CASSLWTGSYEQYF. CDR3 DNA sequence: TGTGCCAGCAGTCTCTGGACAGGGAGCTACGAGCAGTACTTC.